The present T cell receptor beta chain was sequenced within a study of shared clonotypes between healthy human individuals. Findings and caveats of the study: Non-shared clonotypes were found to have lower generation probabilities than the clonotypes that were shared by all four of the sorted-subset donors.

A note on this clone: Its matching antigen is unknown.

Data came from immunoSEQ multiplex PCR; TCRdb stores just in-frame clones and leaves some out. The data show roughly 330,000 clones, roughly 70% seen once. The CDR3 is 13 amino acids. With 5 bases clipped from V and 7 bases from J, the junction kept 5 bases outside the gene matches. In germline, CDR1 is SEHNR, CDR2 FQNEAQ (reference sequence). This TCR derives from a young man in good health. Sequencing was performed on memory CD4+ T cells sorted from blood. Specified subset: CD45RA-negative fraction. V is TRBV7-9 and J is TRBJ1-5, with 7 bases that match TRBD1. This chain's CDR3 is CASSTTQGQPQHF. The CDR3, as DNA: TGTGCCAGCAGCACGACACAGGGGCAGCCCCAGCATTTT.